The 13 T cell receptor beta chains listed next were all sequenced from one sample in a study of blood T cell repertoires in COVID-19. The assay was immunoSEQ multiplex PCR, and TCRdb's table has in-frame clones only and misses some. Counted here are about 260,000 clones, 88% occurring once; the ten biggest clones make up more than 0.55%. Sequencing input: peripheral blood. The receptor source for this set is a human donor in a cohort sampled during active COVID-19.

The rearrangement links TRBV11-1 to TRBJ1-5; maybe TRBD1 (5 bases). The germline gives CDR1 SGHAT, CDR2 FQDESV (reference sequence). CDR3 length: 15 amino acids. Trimming took 7 bases from V and 7 from J, leaving 20 bases between them. The CDR3 DNA sequence: TGTGCCAGCAACTCATGGCGGGGGAGGAGGCAGCCCCAGCATTTT. It encodes CASNSWRGRRQPQHF.

The rearrangement joins TRBV5-4 to TRBJ1-1, with unresolved D. Trimming took off 0 bases at V and 0 bases at J, with 9 bases between the two ends. From germline, CDR1 is SGHNT and CDR2 YYREEE (reference sequence). CDR3 length equals 15 residues. CDR3 sequence reads: CASSLGSHMNTEAFF. Written as DNA, the CDR3 is TGTGCCAGCAGCTTGGGATCACATATGAACACTGAAGCTTTCTTT.

The chain links TRBV28 to TRBJ1-1; 10 bases line up with TRBD1. The CDR3 length is 14 residues. Germline CDR1 reads MDHEN; CDR2 reads SYDVKM. V shed 3 bases and J 4 bases; nucleotides not matched to a gene: 2. Written as DNA, the CDR3 is TGTGCCAGCAGTTTGTGGGACAGGGGCACTGAAGCTTTCTTT. Translating gives CASSLWDRGTEAFF.

The chain is built from TRBV6-2 or TRBV6-3 and TRBJ2-1; D possibly corresponds to TRBD2 (7 bases). V lost 5 bases and J lost 8, with 13 bases in between. The CDR3 loop spans 13 amino acids. The V gene's germline CDR1 is MNHEY and CDR2 SVGEGT. Here the CDR3 reads CASSRGAVDEQFF. For the CDR3, the DNA is TGTGCCAGCAGTCGGGGGGCTGTAGATGAGCAGTTCTTC.

The chain uses TRBV7-7 and TRBJ2-3; the D is unclear. Germline CDR1 is SSHAT and CDR2 is FNYEAQ (reference sequence). This CDR3 contains 13 residues. The V and J ends lost 5 bases and 2 bases respectively, with 8 bases between them. The CDR3 loop reads CASSRTLTDTQYF. In nucleotides, the CDR3 is TGTGCCAGCAGCCGAACTCTCACAGATACGCAGTATTTT.

This clone has a single count. The genes are TRBV23-1 and TRBJ1-1, with 12 bases matching TRBD1. TRBV23-1 has ORF status, its function being uncertain. This CDR3 contains 19 residues. V was clipped by 0 bases and J by 0 bases; unmatched bases: 8. DNA of the CDR3: TGCGCCAGCAGTCAATCACCGGGACAGGGGGCGCAGATGAACACTGAAGCTTTCTTT. Encoded protein: CASSQSPGQGAQMNTEAFF.

The chain combines TRBV5-1 with TRBJ1-2; 7 nucleotides align to TRBD1. This CDR3 has 16 residues. Trimming removed 4 bases from V and 4 bases from J; junction bases left unmatched: 13. The germline gives CDR1 SGHRS, CDR2 YFSETQ. Here the CDR3 reads CASSLGQASFPYGYTF. CDR3 DNA sequence: TGCGCCAGCAGCCTAGGACAGGCAAGTTTCCCCTATGGCTACACCTTC.

The rearrangement joins TRBV5-5 to TRBJ2-7; TRBD2 matches 11 bases. Germline-derived CDR1 and CDR2 are SGHKS and YYEKEE (reference sequence). The CDR3 has 16 residues. J lost 7 bases, V lost 2 bases, and 11 bases had no gene match. The CDR3 spells CASSLPLLAGVGEQYF. In DNA, the CDR3 is TGTGCCAGCAGCTTACCCTTACTAGCGGGAGTTGGTGAGCAGTACTTC.

The chain joins TRBV2 to TRBJ2-7; D is possibly TRBD2 (5 bases). The CDR3 spans 13 residues. V was shortened by 10 bases and J by 7 bases, with 20 bases between the two germline ends. Germline V gene sequence: CDR1 SNHLY, CDR2 FYNNEI. The CDR3 is CATQPGPGSEQYF. DNA of the CDR3: TGTGCCACCCAACCTGGACCGGGATCGGAGCAGTACTTC.

The V call is TRBV15, the J call TRBJ2-7, with TRBD1 matching 7 bases. This CDR3 is 14 amino acids long. V trimming: 0 bases; J trimming: 6 bases; junction bases outside the gene matches: 5. Looked up from germline, CDR1 is LNHNV and CDR2 is YYDKDF (reference sequence). The CDR3 sequence is CATSRDLTGAEQYF. Here the CDR3 DNA reads TGTGCCACCAGCAGAGATCTAACAGGGGCCGAGCAGTACTTC.

The rearrangement links TRBV28 to TRBJ2-2, with 7 bases identical to TRBD1. J lost 5 bases, V lost 3 bases, and 9 bases had no gene match. Germline V gene data show CDR1 as MDHEN and CDR2 as SYDVKM. The CDR3 consists of 16 residues. This CDR3 reads CASSLAPGGTTGELFF. CDR3 bases: TGTGCCAGCAGTTTGGCGCCAGGGGGAACAACCGGGGAGCTGTTTTTT.

The rearrangement uses TRBV6-6 and TRBJ2-7, with 11 nucleotides matching TRBD1. V dropped 7 bases and J dropped 6; count of bases not matched to a gene: 8. CDR1 is MNHNY, CDR2 SVGAGI, per germline (reference sequence). The CDR3 is 14 amino acids. In DNA, the CDR3 is TGTGCCAGCAATCAACCGGGACAGGGGGTCGAGCAGTACTTC. Translated: CASNQPGQGVEQYF.

The chain employs TRBV10-3 and TRBJ2-7; 10 positions agree with TRBD2. V was clipped by 7 bases and J by 1 base; unmatched bases: 10. CDR1 ENHRY and CDR2 SYGVKD come from the germline V gene. The CDR3 is made up of 16 amino acids. CDR3 bases: TGTGCCATCACCGAAAAAACTAGCGGGGTGTCCTACGAGCAGTACTTC. Its translation: CAITEKTSGVSYEQYF.